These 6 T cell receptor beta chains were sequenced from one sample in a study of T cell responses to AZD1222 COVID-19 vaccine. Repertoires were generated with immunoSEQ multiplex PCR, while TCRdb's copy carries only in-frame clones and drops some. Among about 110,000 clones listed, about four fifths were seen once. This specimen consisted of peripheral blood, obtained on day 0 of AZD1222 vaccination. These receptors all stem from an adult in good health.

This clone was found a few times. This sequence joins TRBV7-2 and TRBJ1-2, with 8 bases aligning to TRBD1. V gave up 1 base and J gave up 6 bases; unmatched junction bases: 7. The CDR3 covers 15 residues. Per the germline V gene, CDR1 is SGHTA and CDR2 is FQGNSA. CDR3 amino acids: CASSLEGDRFDGYTF. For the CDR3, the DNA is TGTGCCAGCAGCTTAGAGGGGGACAGGTTCGATGGCTACACCTTC.

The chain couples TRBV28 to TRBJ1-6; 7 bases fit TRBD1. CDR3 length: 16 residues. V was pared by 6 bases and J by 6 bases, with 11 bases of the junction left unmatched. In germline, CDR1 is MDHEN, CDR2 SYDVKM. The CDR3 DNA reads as TGTGCCAGCAGATCTACTTGGGGGACAGCTAATTCACCCCTCCACTTT. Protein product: CASRSTWGTANSPLHF.

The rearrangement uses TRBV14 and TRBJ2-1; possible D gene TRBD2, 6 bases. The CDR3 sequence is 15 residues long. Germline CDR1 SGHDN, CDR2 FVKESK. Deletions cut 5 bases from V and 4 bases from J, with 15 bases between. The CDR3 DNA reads TGTGCCAGCAGCACACCGGCGGGAAGGTACAATGAGCAGTTCTTC. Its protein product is CASSTPAGRYNEQFF.

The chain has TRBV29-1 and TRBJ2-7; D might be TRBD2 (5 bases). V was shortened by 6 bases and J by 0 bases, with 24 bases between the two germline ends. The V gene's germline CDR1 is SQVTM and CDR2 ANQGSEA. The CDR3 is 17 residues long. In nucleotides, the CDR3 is TGCAGCGTCGCCTTAATGTGGAGGACTCTATCCTCCTACGAGCAGTACTTC. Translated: CSVALMWRTLSSYEQYF.

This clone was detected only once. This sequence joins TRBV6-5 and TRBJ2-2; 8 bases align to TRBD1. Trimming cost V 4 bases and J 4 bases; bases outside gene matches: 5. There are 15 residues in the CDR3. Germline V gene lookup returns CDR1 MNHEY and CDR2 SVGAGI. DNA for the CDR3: TGTGCCAGCAGTTCAGGGGGCCTGGGCACCGGGGAGCTGTTTTTT. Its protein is CASSSGGLGTGELFF.

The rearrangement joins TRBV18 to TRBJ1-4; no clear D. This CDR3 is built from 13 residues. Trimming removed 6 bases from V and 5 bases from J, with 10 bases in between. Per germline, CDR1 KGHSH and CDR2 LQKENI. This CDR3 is CASSYGMNEKLFF. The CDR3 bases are TGTGCCAGCTCCTACGGGATGAATGAAAAACTGTTTTTT.